The 8 T cell receptor beta chains reported below all come from one sample, sequenced in a study of cytomegalovirus exposure and HLA in healthy donors. 60 Vbeta and 13 Jbeta primers were used in PCR. The assay was immunoSEQ multiplex PCR, and TCRdb's table has in-frame clones only and misses some. Seen here are under 150,000 clones, around 80% observed once, and the top ten hold less than 1.5%. Sequencing input: PBMCs. The receptors here all came from a male donor in good health and CMV-seropositive.

The chain links TRBV7-9 to TRBJ1-2; the D is unclear. The CDR3 loop spans 14 amino acids. The V gene's germline CDR1 is SEHNR and CDR2 FQNEAQ (reference sequence). The V end was cut by 0 bases, the J end by 6 bases, with 11 bases between. Here the CDR3 reads CASSLAEAANGYTF. CDR3 nucleotides: TGTGCCAGCAGCTTAGCGGAGGCGGCTAATGGCTACACCTTC.

This clone was observed a handful of times. The rearrangement uses TRBV5-1 and TRBJ2-3; tentatively, D is TRBD2 (7 bases). CDR3 length: 17 residues. Germline-derived CDR1 and CDR2 are SGHRS and YFSETQ. V lost 1 base to trimming and J lost 3 bases, with 18 bases between them. CDR3 in DNA: TGCGCCAGCAGCTTGAGGGGGGGCGGGAGCGGTACAGATACGCAGTATTTT. Translating it yields CASSLRGGGSGTDTQYF.

The V gene is TRBV5-6, the J gene TRBJ2-1, with D unresolved. The germline V gene has CDR1 SGHDT and CDR2 YYEEEE. The V end was cut by 2 bases, the J end by 7 bases, with 7 bases between. This CDR3 region has 12 residues. The CDR3 bases are TGTGCCAGCAGCTTACTCGAAAATGAGCAGTTCTTC. Translated: CASSLLENEQFF.

This chain joins TRBV2 and TRBJ2-3; 11 bases align to TRBD2. The CDR3 contains 18 residues. The trim removed 8 bases at V and 0 bases at J, leaving 13 bases unmatched. CDR1 is SNHLY, CDR2 FYNNEI, per germline. Here the CDR3 DNA reads TGTGCCAGCCGCGGACTAGCGGGCGCCCCTGGGAGCACAGATACGCAGTATTTT. This translates into CASRGLAGAPGSTDTQYF.

The chain employs TRBV28 and TRBJ2-1, with 7 bases that match TRBD2. Germline trimming cut 4 bases from V and 0 bases from J; bases unmatched to any gene: 9. The CDR3 covers 17 residues. CDR1 MDHEN and CDR2 SYDVKM come from the germline V gene. DNA for the CDR3: TGTGCCAGCAGTTACCCTACTAGCGTGGGCTCCTACAATGAGCAGTTCTTC. The encoded protein is CASSYPTSVGSYNEQFF.

The V and J genes are TRBV4-1 and TRBJ2-1; D might be TRBD2 (5 bases). The CDR3 loop spans 18 amino acids. The V gene lost 0 bases and the J gene lost 2 bases, with 17 bases spanning the gap. Germline V gene lookup returns CDR1 MGHRA and CDR2 YSYEKL. CDR3 DNA sequence: TGCGCCAGCAGCCAAGATTTCCCGGGCGGACTCACCTACAATGAGCAGTTCTTC. It is translated as CASSQDFPGGLTYNEQFF.

This rearrangement joins TRBV10-3 to TRBJ1-5, with a tentative D call TRBD1 (5 bases). This CDR3 is built from 16 residues. Trimming took off 4 bases at V and 3 bases at J, with 16 bases between the two ends. Germline loops: CDR1 ENHRY, CDR2 SYGVKD. CDR3 DNA: TGTGCCATCAGTGTGGGGCGGGGGGACCCCAATCAGCCCCAGCATTTT. Translating it yields CAISVGRGDPNQPQHF.

This chain joins TRBV6-5 and TRBJ2-3, with D tentatively TRBD1 (6 bases). The CDR3 is 13 residues long. V was cut by 6 bases and J by 0 bases, with 7 bases left in between. Germline V gives CDR1 MNHEY, CDR2 SVGAGI. CDR3 DNA sequence: TGTGCCAGCAGGGGGACAAGCACAGATACGCAGTATTTT. Its protein is CASRGTSTDTQYF.